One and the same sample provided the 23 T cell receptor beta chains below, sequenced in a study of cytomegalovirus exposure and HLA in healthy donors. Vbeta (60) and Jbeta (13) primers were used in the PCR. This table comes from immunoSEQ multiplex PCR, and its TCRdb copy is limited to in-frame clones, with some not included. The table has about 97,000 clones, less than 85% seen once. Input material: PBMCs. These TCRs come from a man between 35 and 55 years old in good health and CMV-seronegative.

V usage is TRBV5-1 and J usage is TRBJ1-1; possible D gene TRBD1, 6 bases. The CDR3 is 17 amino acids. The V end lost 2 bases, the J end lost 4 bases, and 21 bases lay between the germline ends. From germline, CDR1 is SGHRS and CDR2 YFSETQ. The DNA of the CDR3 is TGCGCCAGCAGCTTCATGGGTCCTAACAGGGCTGTCACTGAAGCTTTCTTT. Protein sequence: CASSFMGPNRAVTEAFF.

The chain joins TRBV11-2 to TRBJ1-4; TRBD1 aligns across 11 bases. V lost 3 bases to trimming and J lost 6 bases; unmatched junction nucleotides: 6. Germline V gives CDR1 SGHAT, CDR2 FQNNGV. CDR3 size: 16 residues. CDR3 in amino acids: CASSFRSGQGDEKLFF. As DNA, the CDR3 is TGTGCCAGCAGCTTTCGTTCGGGACAGGGGGATGAAAAACTGTTTTTT.

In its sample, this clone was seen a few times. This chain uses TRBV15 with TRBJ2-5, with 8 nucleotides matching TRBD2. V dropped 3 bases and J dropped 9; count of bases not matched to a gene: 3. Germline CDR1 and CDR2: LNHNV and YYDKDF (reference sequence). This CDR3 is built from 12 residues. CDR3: CATSRAAGAQYF. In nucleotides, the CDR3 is TGTGCCACCAGCAGGGCAGCGGGGGCCCAGTACTTC.

CDR3 bases: TGTGCCAGCAGTGACCGGGGGTCCCACTATGGCTACACCTTC. Encoded protein: CASSDRGSHYGYTF. This sequence joins TRBV6-1 and TRBJ1-2; a possible D gene is TRBD1 (5 bases). V dropped 3 bases and J dropped 3 bases, with 11 bases sitting between them. Per germline, CDR1 MNHNS and CDR2 SASEGT. This CDR3 spans 14 amino acids.

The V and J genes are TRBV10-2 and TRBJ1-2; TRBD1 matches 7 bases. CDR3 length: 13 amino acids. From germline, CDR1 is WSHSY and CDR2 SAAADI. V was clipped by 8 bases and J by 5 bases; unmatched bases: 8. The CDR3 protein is CASLLEGAYGYTF. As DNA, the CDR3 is TGCGCCAGCCTCCTCGAGGGGGCTTATGGCTACACCTTC.

The CDR3: CSGRVGTGELFF. The DNA for the CDR3 is TGCAGCGGGCGGGTAGGCACCGGGGAGCTGTTTTTT. V usage is TRBV29-1 and J usage is TRBJ2-2; possible D gene TRBD2, 5 bases. This CDR3 has 12 residues. Germline CDR1 SQVTM, CDR2 ANQGSEA. V was trimmed by 7 bases and J by 4 bases, leaving 10 bases between them.

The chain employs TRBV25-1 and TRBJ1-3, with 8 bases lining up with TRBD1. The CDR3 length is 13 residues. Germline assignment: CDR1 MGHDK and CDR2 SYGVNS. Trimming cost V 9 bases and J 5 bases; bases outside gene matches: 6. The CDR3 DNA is TGTGCCAGGGGACAGGTCAATCGAAACACCATATATTTT. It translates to CARGQVNRNTIYF.

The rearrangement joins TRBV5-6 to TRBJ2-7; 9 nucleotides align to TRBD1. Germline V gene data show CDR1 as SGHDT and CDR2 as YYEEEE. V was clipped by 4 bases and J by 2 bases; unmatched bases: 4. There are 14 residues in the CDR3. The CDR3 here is CASSPGQGPYEQYF. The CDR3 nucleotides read TGTGCCAGCAGCCCGGGACAGGGACCCTACGAGCAGTACTTC.

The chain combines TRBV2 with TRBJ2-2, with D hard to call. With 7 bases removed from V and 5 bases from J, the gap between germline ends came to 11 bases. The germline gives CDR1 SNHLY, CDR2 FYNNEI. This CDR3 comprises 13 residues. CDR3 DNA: TGTGCCAGCACAGCGATACTGACCGGGGAGCTGTTTTTT. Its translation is CASTAILTGELFF.

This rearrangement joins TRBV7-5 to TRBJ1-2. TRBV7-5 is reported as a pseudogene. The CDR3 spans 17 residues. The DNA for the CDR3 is TGTGCCAGAAGCCCGCGGGCGGGTAGGCTGCTTGACTATGGCTACACCTTC. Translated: CARSPRAGRLLDYGYTF.

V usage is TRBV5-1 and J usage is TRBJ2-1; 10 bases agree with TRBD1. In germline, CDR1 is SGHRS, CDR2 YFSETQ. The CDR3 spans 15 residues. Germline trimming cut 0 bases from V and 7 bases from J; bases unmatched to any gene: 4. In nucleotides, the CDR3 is TGCGCCAGCAGCTTGGAGACAGGGGGCGGAAATGAGCAGTTCTTC. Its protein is CASSLETGGGNEQFF.

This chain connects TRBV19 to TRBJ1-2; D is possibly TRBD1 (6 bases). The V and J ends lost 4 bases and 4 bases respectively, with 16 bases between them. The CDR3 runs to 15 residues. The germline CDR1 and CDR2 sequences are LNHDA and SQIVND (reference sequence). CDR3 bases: TGTGCCAGTAGTAGTCGGGGGGCCTCTGGCTATGGCTACACCTTC. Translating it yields CASSSRGASGYGYTF.

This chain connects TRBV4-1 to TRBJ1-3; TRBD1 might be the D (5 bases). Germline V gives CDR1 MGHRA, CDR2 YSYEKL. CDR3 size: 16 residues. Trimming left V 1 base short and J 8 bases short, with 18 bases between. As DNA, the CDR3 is TGCGCCAGCAGCCAAGTGGCCTCAGGGACTTCCCACACCATATATTTT. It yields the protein CASSQVASGTSHTIYF.

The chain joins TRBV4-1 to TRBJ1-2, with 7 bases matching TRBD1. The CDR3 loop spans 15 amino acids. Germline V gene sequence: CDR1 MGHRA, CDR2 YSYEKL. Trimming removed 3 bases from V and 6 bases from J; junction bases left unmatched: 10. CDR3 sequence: CASSQINRGQHGYTF. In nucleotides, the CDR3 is TGCGCCAGCAGCCAGATTAATCGGGGACAGCATGGCTACACCTTC.

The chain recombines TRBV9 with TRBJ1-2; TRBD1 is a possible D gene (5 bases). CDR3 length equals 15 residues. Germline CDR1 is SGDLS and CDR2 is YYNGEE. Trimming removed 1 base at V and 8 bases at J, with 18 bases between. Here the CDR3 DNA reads TGTGCCAGCAGCGTAACTGGGGGAGGGTATGGAGGCTACACCTTC. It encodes CASSVTGGGYGGYTF.

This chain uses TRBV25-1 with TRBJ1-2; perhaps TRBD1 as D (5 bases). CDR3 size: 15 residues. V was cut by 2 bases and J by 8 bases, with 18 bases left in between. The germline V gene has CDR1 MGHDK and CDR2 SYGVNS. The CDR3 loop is CASSEGGVSSGGYTF. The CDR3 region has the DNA TGTGCCAGCAGTGAAGGGGGGGTATCATCGGGGGGCTACACCTTC.

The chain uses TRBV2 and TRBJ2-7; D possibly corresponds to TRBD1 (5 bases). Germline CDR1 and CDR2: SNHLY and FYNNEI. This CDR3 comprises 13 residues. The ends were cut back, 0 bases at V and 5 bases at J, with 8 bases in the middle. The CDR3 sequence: CASSEARVHEQYF. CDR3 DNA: TGTGCCAGCAGTGAAGCCAGGGTCCACGAGCAGTACTTC.

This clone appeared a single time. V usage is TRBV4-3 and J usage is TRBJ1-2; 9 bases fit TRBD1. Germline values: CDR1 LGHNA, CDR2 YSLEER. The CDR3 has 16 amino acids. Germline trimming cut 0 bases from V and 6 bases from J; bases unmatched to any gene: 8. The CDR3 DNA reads TGCGCCAGCAGCCAAGATTTGGGGACAGGGAGGGATGGCTACACCTTC. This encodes CASSQDLGTGRDGYTF.

CDR3 loop: CASSQAGINSPLHF. CDR3 sequence (DNA): TGCGCCAGCAGCCAAGCGGGGATTAATTCACCCCTCCACTTT. The chain uses TRBV4-3 and TRBJ1-6, with D uncertain. The CDR3 has 14 residues. Deletions cut 1 base from V and 6 bases from J, with 7 bases between. In germline, CDR1 is LGHNA, CDR2 YSLEER.

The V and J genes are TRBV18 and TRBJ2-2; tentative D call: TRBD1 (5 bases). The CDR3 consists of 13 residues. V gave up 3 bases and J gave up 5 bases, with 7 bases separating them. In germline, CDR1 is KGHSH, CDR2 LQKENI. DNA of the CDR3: TGTGCCAGCTCACCCTCAGGGACCGGGGAGCTGTTTTTT. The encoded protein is CASSPSGTGELFF.

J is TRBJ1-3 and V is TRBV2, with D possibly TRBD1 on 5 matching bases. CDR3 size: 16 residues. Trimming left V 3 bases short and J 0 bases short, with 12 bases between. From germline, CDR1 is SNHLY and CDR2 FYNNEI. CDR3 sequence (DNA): TGTGCCAGCAGTGATTACGGGGGTAACTCTGGAAACACCATATATTTT. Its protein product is CASSDYGGNSGNTIYF. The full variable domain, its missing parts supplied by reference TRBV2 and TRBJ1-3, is EPEVTQTPSHQVTQMGQEVILRCVPISNHLYFYWYRQILGQKVEFLVSFYNNEISEKSEIFDDQFSVERPDGSNFTLKIRSTKLEDSAMYFCASSDYGGNSGNTIYFGEGSWLTVV.

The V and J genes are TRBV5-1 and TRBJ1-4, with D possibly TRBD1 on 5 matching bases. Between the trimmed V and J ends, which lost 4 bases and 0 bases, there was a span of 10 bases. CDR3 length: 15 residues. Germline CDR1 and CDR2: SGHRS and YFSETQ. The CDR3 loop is CASSGGGATNEKLFF. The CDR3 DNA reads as TGCGCCAGCAGCGGTGGAGGGGCAACTAATGAAAAACTGTTTTTT.

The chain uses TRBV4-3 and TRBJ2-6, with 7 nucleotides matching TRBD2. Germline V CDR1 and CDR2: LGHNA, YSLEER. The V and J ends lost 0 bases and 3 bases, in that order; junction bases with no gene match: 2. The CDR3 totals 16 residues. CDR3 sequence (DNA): TGCGCCAGCAGCCAAGAGGGGGAGGGTGGGGCCAACGTCCTGACTTTC. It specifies CASSQEGEGGANVLTF.